The TCR beta chain under discussion was sequenced for a study of regulatory T cells in long-lasting Graves disease. Trimming left V 3 bases short and J 4 bases short, with 13 bases between. This CDR3 comprises 15 residues. In germline, CDR1 is ENHRY, CDR2 SYGVKD. To make TCR beta libraries, researchers used iRepertoire HTBI primers and Arm-PCR of CDR3 regions. One entry per CDR3 protein, called by TCRdb with MiXCR from the multiplex PCR reads. The sample records under 450,000 distinct CDR3 sequences, approximately 23% being singletons. As to time point: persistent/refractory GD, antithyroid drugs over 5 years with positive TRAb. The TCR library was made from RNA that had been extracted from PBMCs in TRIzol. This clonotype was counted only a few times. Antigen specificity is unknown. General study findings and limits: Analysis covered peripheral blood alone, not thyroid tissue.

The clonotype comes from a woman aged 35 to 49 with Graves disease. The chain employs TRBV10-3 and TRBJ1-3, with D possibly matching TRBD1 (6 bases). The source was peripheral blood mononuclear cells (PBMCs), collected when the disease was refractory, from a patient treated with antithyroid drugs. The CDR3 coding sequence is TGTGCCATCAGTGATCCCCCGGACAGCGGAAACACCATATATTTT. It specifies CAISDPPDSGNTIYF.